Below are 32 T cell receptor beta chains sequenced from a single sample in a study of T cells in Graves' hyperthyroidism and ophthalmopathy. Amplified TCR beta CDR3 regions derived from RNA transcripts. The study used the HTBI primer set for a first-round RT-PCR of the TCR CDR3. TCRdb itself ran the multiplex PCR reads through MiXCR, one entry per CDR3 protein. The table has about 600,000 distinct CDR3 sequences, 12% to 15% seen once. The sample comprised blood. The receptors come from a woman between 18 and 29 years old with Graves' ophthalmopathy.

This clonotype showed up many times. The rearrangement links TRBV2 to TRBJ1-4, with TRBD1 as a possible D gene (6 bases). CDR1 and CDR2 from the germline V gene are SNHLY and FYNNEI. With 8 bases removed from V and 3 bases from J, the gap between germline ends came to 13 bases. The CDR3 has 14 amino acids. The CDR3 bases are TGTGCCAGCCGACGGACAGAGTCTAATGAAAAACTGTTTTTT. Its protein product is CASRRTESNEKLFF.

The chain carries TRBV6-1 and TRBJ2-1, with 9 bases matching TRBD1. The trim removed 3 bases at V and 9 bases at J, leaving 6 bases unmatched. This CDR3 spans 14 amino acids. Germline V lookup: CDR1 MNHNS, CDR2 SASEGT. CDR3 sequence reads: CASSDGQGMSEQFF. CDR3 sequence (DNA): TGTGCCAGCAGTGATGGACAGGGGATGAGTGAGCAGTTCTTC.

This clonotype was detected ten times or more. The V gene is TRBV30, the J gene TRBJ2-5; the match to TRBD2 covers 11 bases. The CDR3 length is 16 residues. Germline loops: CDR1 GTSNPN, CDR2 SVGIG (reference sequence). V lost 0 bases and J lost 6; bases outside the gene matches: 9. CDR3 residues: CAWSVYPTSGRQTQYF. CDR3 coding DNA: TGTGCCTGGAGTGTCTACCCCACTAGCGGGAGACAGACCCAGTACTTC.

The J gene is TRBJ2-5, the V gene TRBV5-1; TRBD1 might be the D (8 bases). Trimming left V 7 bases short and J 3 bases short, with 19 bases between. Germline values: CDR1 SGHRS, CDR2 YFSETQ. The CDR3 consists of 15 residues. CDR3 coding DNA: TGCGCCAGCCGGAGCAGAACAGGGGGGGAAGAGACCCAGTACTTC. This codes for CASRSRTGGEETQYF.

This clonotype was counted ten times or more. The V call is TRBV12-3 or TRBV12-4, the J call TRBJ1-2; 9 bases map to TRBD1. The CDR3 extends over 16 amino acids. V trimming: 3 bases; J trimming: 0 bases; junction bases outside the gene matches: 5. The CDR3 DNA reads as TGTGCCAGCAGTTTGACAGGGGGGGGTTCTAACTATGGCTACACCTTC. It translates to CASSLTGGGSNYGYTF.

The chain is built from TRBV29-1 and TRBJ2-5; D possibly corresponds to TRBD1 (6 bases). Germline-derived CDR1 and CDR2 are SQVTM and ANQGSEA. V was shortened by 2 bases and J by 5 bases, with 15 bases between the two germline ends. The CDR3 runs to 14 residues. CDR3 region: CSVETPYREETQYF. The CDR3 DNA follows: TGCAGCGTTGAAACGCCGTACAGGGAGGAGACCCAGTACTTC.

The sample holds many counts of this clonotype. The V call is TRBV20-1, the J call TRBJ2-7; 8 nucleotides line up with TRBD1. Trimming cost V 5 bases and J 6 bases; bases outside gene matches: 18. Per the germline V gene, CDR1 is DFQATT and CDR2 is SNEGSKA (reference sequence). The CDR3 has 16 residues. Here the CDR3 DNA reads TGCAGTGCTGGGACGGACAGGGAGGTCCTACTAAGCGAGCAGTACTTC. As protein: CSAGTDREVLLSEQYF.

The CDR3 region has the DNA TGCGCCAGCAGGGCGACTAGCGGGATCAATGAGCAGTTCTTC. This gives the protein CASRATSGINEQFF. This chain joins TRBV10-1 and TRBJ2-1, with 11 bases matching TRBD2. This CDR3 is built from 14 residues. V shed 6 bases, J shed 6 bases, and the junction held 4 bases outside the gene matches. Germline values: CDR1 WNHNN, CDR2 SYGVQD (reference sequence).

This clonotype was observed at least ten times. The chain joins TRBV6-1 to TRBJ1-5; D remains unclear. Germline V lookup: CDR1 MNHNS, CDR2 SASEGT. The CDR3 consists of 13 residues. The V end was cut by 8 bases, the J end by 4 bases, with 12 bases between. CDR3 sequence (DNA): TGTGCCAGCCGCAGGACTGTGAATCAGCCCCAGCATTTT. The encoded protein is CASRRTVNQPQHF.

This clonotype was picked up many times. The genes are TRBV12-3 or TRBV12-4 and TRBJ1-1; tentatively, D is TRBD1 (5 bases). This CDR3 spans 12 amino acids. The V gene lost 8 bases and the J gene lost 9 bases, with 16 bases spanning the gap. CDR3 amino acids: CASSTTGVKAFF. CDR3 sequence (DNA): TGTGCCAGCTCTACTACAGGAGTTAAAGCTTTCTTT.

This clonotype showed up many times. The chain carries TRBV30 and TRBJ2-1; D uncertain. With 2 bases removed from V and 8 bases from J, the gap between germline ends came to 4 bases. Germline V gene data show CDR1 as GTSNPN and CDR2 as SVGIG (reference sequence). The CDR3 loop spans 10 amino acids. CDR3 DNA sequence: TGTGCCTGGAGTACCTATGAGCAGTTCTTC. It yields the protein CAWSTYEQFF.

This clonotype occurred a few times. The J gene is TRBJ1-2, the V gene TRBV28, with TRBD1 matching over 7 bases. Germline CDR1 is MDHEN and CDR2 is SYDVKM. The CDR3 extends over 12 amino acids. The V and J ends lost 5 bases and 5 bases, in that order; junction bases with no gene match: 2. CDR3 region: CASSKTGYGYTF. CDR3 nucleotides: TGTGCCAGCAGTAAGACAGGGTATGGCTACACCTTC.

The rearrangement uses TRBV12-3 or TRBV12-4 and TRBJ1-3; D is uncertain. The CDR3 length is 14 residues. V gave up 5 bases and J gave up 7 bases, with 15 bases separating them. The CDR3 DNA reads TGTGCCAGCAGTACGCGGGGTCTCGGGAACACCATATATTTT. This translates into CASSTRGLGNTIYF.

This clonotype was counted at least ten times. The junction does not match germline at one end; this may be a read error. The chain has TRBV7-7 and TRBJ2-5, with D possibly matching TRBD2 (5 bases). The CDR3 spans 13 residues. Germline lookup yields CDR1 SSHAT and CDR2 FNYEAQ (reference sequence). CDR3 in amino acids: CASSLGSEETQYF. The CDR3 coding sequence is TGTGCTAGCAGCTTGGGGAGTGAGGAGACCCAGTACTTC.

Ten or more counts support this clonotype. The rearrangement links TRBV5-8 to TRBJ2-1; 10 bases map to TRBD2. CDR1 and CDR2 (germline): SGHTS, YDEGEE. Losses at the gene ends were 4 bases for V and 0 bases for J; bases not matched to a gene: 10. The CDR3 sequence is 18 residues long. CDR3: CASSRTGLAVSSYNEQFF. The CDR3 coding sequence is TGTGCCAGCAGCCGGACTGGACTAGCGGTAAGCTCCTACAATGAGCAGTTCTTC.

This clonotype has more than one count but fewer than ten. V gene TRBV9 combines with J gene TRBJ2-7, with a weak D call TRBD2 (5 bases). V was cut by 0 bases and J by 3 bases, with 16 bases left in between. This CDR3 is 16 amino acids long. Germline V lookup: CDR1 SGDLS, CDR2 YYNGEE. CDR3 residues: CASSVGSGIAGYEQYF. For the CDR3, the DNA is TGTGCCAGCAGCGTAGGGTCGGGGATAGCTGGCTACGAGCAGTACTTC.

The sample holds many counts of this clonotype. This chain connects TRBV7-3 to TRBJ2-3; 8 bases align to TRBD2. CDR1 is SGHTA, CDR2 FQGTGA, per germline. V trimming: 5 bases; J trimming: 6 bases; junction bases outside the gene matches: 13. The CDR3 runs to 16 residues. The CDR3 sequence is CASSQVPGGPADTQYF. In DNA, the CDR3 is TGTGCCAGCAGCCAAGTGCCGGGAGGGCCAGCGGATACGCAGTATTTT.

This clonotype was seen a few times. The chain joins TRBV6-5 to TRBJ2-7; D perhaps matches TRBD1 (5 bases). Germline CDR1 and CDR2: MNHEY and SVGAGI. This CDR3 has 14 residues. Trimming removed 2 bases from V and 3 bases from J, with 11 bases in between. In DNA, the CDR3 is TGTGCCAGCAGTTACGGACAAGCCAACTACGAGCAGTACTTC. This translates into CASSYGQANYEQYF.

This clonotype was counted many times. The chain links TRBV7-3 to TRBJ1-2; no definite D call. CDR1 and CDR2 (germline): SGHTA, FQGTGA. The CDR3 is 14 residues long. Trimming removed 1 base at V and 8 bases at J, with 14 bases between. CDR3 nucleotides: TGTGCCAGCAGCTTAAACCGAGAGAGTAGGGGCTACACCTTC. This codes for CASSLNRESRGYTF.

There are a few counts of this clonotype. The V and J genes are TRBV7-2 and TRBJ2-7, with D maybe TRBD2 (6 bases). The CDR3 extends over 15 amino acids. V lost 7 bases, J lost 0 bases, and 16 bases lay in between. Germline CDR1 reads SGHTA; CDR2 reads FQGNSA. The CDR3 coding sequence is TGTGCCAGCACCCCAAGGGACTCGCCCTCCTACGAGCAGTACTTC. This gives the protein CASTPRDSPSYEQYF.

This clonotype was counted between two and nine times. The rearrangement uses TRBV29-1 and TRBJ2-3; D is perhaps TRBD1 or TRBD2 (5 bases each). Deletions cut 6 bases from V and 3 bases from J, with 16 bases between. CDR3 length: 14 residues. CDR1 and CDR2 (germline): SQVTM, ANQGSEA. Here the CDR3 reads CSVRQTTPTDTQYF. CDR3 bases: TGCAGCGTACGACAGACTACCCCTACAGATACGCAGTATTTT.

The chain has TRBV5-5 and TRBJ2-5, with 9 bases that match TRBD1. CDR1 and CDR2 from the germline V gene are SGHKS and YYEKEE (reference sequence). V trimming: 6 bases; J trimming: 2 bases; junction bases outside the gene matches: 8. The CDR3 runs 15 residues. The DNA of the CDR3 is TGTGCCAGCACCCACAGGGGGCGAGGTCAAGAGACCCAGTACTTC. This codes for CASTHRGRGQETQYF.

On this clonotype itself: A much larger clone sits a single nucleotide away, making a read error possible. This rearrangement joins TRBV28 to TRBJ2-7; 7 nucleotides agree with TRBD1. The trim removed 5 bases at V and 2 bases at J, leaving 6 bases unmatched. Germline loops: CDR1 MDHEN, CDR2 SYDVKM. The CDR3 contains 14 residues. DNA for the CDR3: TGTGCCAGCAGTCGCCAGGACAGGACCTACGAGCAGTACTTC. It specifies CASSRQDRTYEQYF.

This clonotype was found many times. The rearrangement uses TRBV3-1 and TRBJ2-4; D perhaps matches TRBD1 (6 bases). The length of the CDR3 is 15 residues. Trimming pared 4 bases from V and 10 bases from J, leaving 20 bases between. Germline-derived CDR1 and CDR2 are LGHDT and YNNKEL (reference sequence). The CDR3 reads CASSLQRGTIKIQYF. The DNA for the CDR3 is TGTGCCAGCAGCCTCCAAAGAGGGACAATTAAAATTCAGTACTTC.

The gene calls are TRBV6-1 and TRBJ1-1; TRBD1 aligns across 12 bases. Germline V lookup: CDR1 MNHNS, CDR2 SASEGT. The V segment lost 5 bases and the J segment 0 bases; nucleotides outside the gene matches: 10. CDR3 length equals 18 residues. The CDR3 here is CASSLDGTGGNMNTEAFF. The CDR3, as DNA: TGTGCCAGCAGTCTCGACGGGACAGGGGGCAATATGAACACTGAAGCTTTCTTT.

The table lists this clonotype with many counts. The rearrangement uses TRBV7-3 and TRBJ2-5; 10 positions match TRBD2. V lost 1 base and J lost 5; bases outside the gene matches: 7. Germline V gene sequence: CDR1 SGHTA, CDR2 FQGTGA. The CDR3 spans 16 residues. The CDR3 DNA is TGTGCCAGCAGCTTAAATGGAGCGGGAGGGGGCGAGACCCAGTACTTC. It translates to CASSLNGAGGGETQYF.

This chain connects TRBV9 to TRBJ1-2, with D possibly matching TRBD1 (6 bases). Deletions cut 0 bases from V and 2 bases from J, with 14 bases between. The length of the CDR3 is 16 residues. Germline lookup yields CDR1 SGDLS and CDR2 YYNGEE. The CDR3 protein is CASSVDQWGANYGYTF. DNA of the CDR3: TGTGCCAGCAGCGTAGACCAGTGGGGGGCGAACTATGGCTACACCTTC.

The chain couples TRBV5-5 to TRBJ2-2; no clear D gene. Trimming removed 1 base from V and 4 bases from J, with 8 bases in between. Germline CDR1 and CDR2: SGHKS and YYEKEE (reference sequence). The CDR3 contains 14 residues. In DNA, the CDR3 is TGTGCCAGCAGCTTGTGGACGGTCACCGGGGAGCTGTTTTTT. It yields the protein CASSLWTVTGELFF.

This clonotype was counted only a few times. This chain uses TRBV7-9 with TRBJ1-1, with D perhaps TRBD1 (5 bases). V was trimmed by 4 bases and J by 5 bases, leaving 17 bases between them. The CDR3 is made up of 15 amino acids. Germline V lookup: CDR1 SEHNR, CDR2 FQNEAQ (reference sequence). The CDR3 sequence is CASSSWTARGTEAFF. In DNA, the CDR3 is TGTGCCAGCAGCTCATGGACGGCGAGGGGTACTGAAGCTTTCTTT.

In this sample, this clonotype turned up many times. V and J are TRBV7-9 and TRBJ2-5; the D gene is possibly TRBD2 (6 bases). With 2 bases removed from V and 4 bases from J, the gap between germline ends came to 14 bases. CDR1 and CDR2 from the germline V gene are SEHNR and FQNEAQ (reference sequence). The CDR3 sequence is 15 residues long. In nucleotides, the CDR3 is TGTGCCAGCAGCTTAACAGGCCTGGAGGGAGAGACCCAGTACTTC. Encoded protein: CASSLTGLEGETQYF.

The chain is built from TRBV9 and TRBJ2-1; 9 bases align to TRBD2. The J segment lost 9 bases and the V segment lost 3 bases, leaving 25 bases of the junction unmatched. Looked up from germline, CDR1 is SGDLS and CDR2 is YYNGEE. The CDR3 is made up of 20 amino acids. The CDR3 protein is CASSARPGTRTIRSGGEQFF. The CDR3 bases are TGTGCCAGCAGCGCCCGTCCCGGGACCAGGACGATACGTAGCGGGGGTGAGCAGTTCTTC.

This clonotype was counted ten times or more. The chain links TRBV11-2 to TRBJ2-7; 7 bases fit TRBD1. V trimming: 3 bases; J trimming: 4 bases; junction bases outside the gene matches: 9. The germline V gene encodes CDR1 SGHAT and CDR2 FQNNGV. The CDR3 length is 15 residues. The CDR3 reads CASSLETGTVYEQYF. The CDR3 DNA reads TGTGCCAGCAGCTTGGAAACCGGGACAGTTTACGAGCAGTACTTC. Looking up the rest from reference TRBV11-2 and TRBJ2-7 gives the full variable domain: EAGVAQSPRYKIIEKRQSVAFWCNPISGHATLYWYQQILGQGPKLLIQFQNNGVVDDSQLPKDRFSAERLKGVDSTLKIQPAKLEDSAVYLCASSLETGTVYEQYFGPGTRLTVT.